Presented here are 2 T cell receptor beta chains from one specimen sequenced in a study of blood T cell repertoires in COVID-19. The assay was immunoSEQ multiplex PCR, and TCRdb's table has in-frame clones only and misses some. The repertoire has roughly 70,000 clones, under 95% of them found once; the top ten carry roughly 8%. Sequencing used peripheral blood. The receptor source for this set is a human donor in a cohort sampled during active COVID-19.

The chain recombines TRBV9 with TRBJ1-2; D is undetermined. The CDR3 is 16 amino acids. The V gene's germline CDR1 is SGDLS and CDR2 YYNGEE. Trimming pared 0 bases from V and 4 bases from J, leaving 16 bases between. CDR3 amino acids: CASSVARGGVGYGYTF. DNA of the CDR3: TGTGCCAGCAGCGTAGCTCGGGGAGGAGTAGGCTATGGCTACACCTTC.

Of note for this clone: One end of the junction does not line up with germline, which may come from a read error. Distinct nucleotide sequences in the sample also encode this CDR3. The CDR3 DNA reads as TGTGCCAGCAGTGGAAAGAGGACAGCTGAAGCCTTCTTT. Translating gives CASSGKRTAEAFF. The V and J genes are TRBV27 and TRBJ1-1; TRBD1 might be the D (6 bases). This CDR3 spans 13 amino acids. CDR1 MNHEY and CDR2 SMNVEV come from the germline V gene (reference sequence).